This paragraph covers one TCR beta chain sequence. Its antigen is still unknown. The sample is drawn from a study of graft-versus-host responses after intestinal transplantation. The protocol was immunoSEQ multiplex PCR, while the TCRdb copy is restricted to in-frame clones and leaves out a portion. The sample includes 90,000 to 150,000 clones, approximately 95% of them seen just once. The CDR3 is 17 residues long. The V gene lost 4 bases and the J gene lost 0 bases, with 17 bases spanning the gap. Germline V gene sequence: CDR1 SGHNT, CDR2 YYREEE (reference sequence). The source was unstimulated CD8+ T cells sorted from spleen or lymph node cells, collected before intestinal transplant. The chain uses TRBV5-4 and TRBJ2-1; D may be TRBD2 (5 bases). This sequence was found in a human donor who received an intestinal transplant. The CDR3 reads CASSQVTLRGSYNEQFF. CDR3 DNA: TGTGCCAGCAGCCAGGTAACTTTACGGGGCTCCTACAATGAGCAGTTCTTC.